The 8 T cell receptor beta chains listed next were all sequenced from one sample in a study of T cells in Graves' hyperthyroidism and ophthalmopathy. Amplification targeted TCR beta CDR3 regions from RNA transcripts. HTBI primers were employed in a first-round RT-PCR of the TCR CDR3. A single record per CDR3 protein comes from TCRdb applying MiXCR to the multiplex PCR reads. This sample yields a few hundred thousand distinct CDR3 sequences, of which around a sixth are seen a single time; around 15% belongs to the top ten. The sample consisted of blood. These receptors were collected from a woman in her forties with Graves' ophthalmopathy.

There are many counts of this clonotype. V is TRBV6-1 and J is TRBJ2-1; TRBD1 matches 9 bases. The CDR3 runs to 15 residues. The J segment lost 5 bases and the V segment lost 6 bases, leaving 8 bases of the junction unmatched. Germline CDR1 reads MNHNS; CDR2 reads SASEGT. The CDR3 region has the DNA TGTGCCAGCAGGAGGACAGGGGACCGGGACAATGAGCAGTTCTTC. Translated, it gives CASRRTGDRDNEQFF.

The sample holds a few counts of this clonotype. The chain carries TRBV3-1 and TRBJ2-5; 8 positions agree with TRBD1. The CDR3 extends over 16 amino acids. Germline V gene lookup returns CDR1 LGHDT and CDR2 YNNKEL (reference sequence). The V and J ends lost 2 bases and 2 bases, in that order; junction bases with no gene match: 7. CDR3 sequence reads: CASSQRTGLGQETQYF. The CDR3 coding sequence is TGTGCCAGCAGCCAACGGACAGGGTTGGGGCAAGAGACCCAGTACTTC.

This clonotype was found many times. The V and J genes are TRBV12-3 or TRBV12-4 and TRBJ1-2; D gene unclear. The CDR3 totals 13 residues. V lost 1 base to trimming and J lost 2 bases, with 5 bases between them. The CDR3 is CASSLGQNYGYTF. The CDR3 DNA reads TGTGCCAGCAGTTTAGGGCAGAACTATGGCTACACCTTC.

This clonotype was observed many times. The gene calls are TRBV24-1 and TRBJ1-1, with D hard to call. The length of the CDR3 is 13 residues. V dropped 0 bases and J dropped 4 bases, with 5 bases sitting between them. Germline V lookup: CDR1 KGHDR, CDR2 SFDVKD. DNA for the CDR3: TGTGCCACCAGTGATTTGGGGCCCACTGAAGCTTTCTTT. This encodes CATSDLGPTEAFF.

This clonotype came up many times. The chain joins TRBV19 to TRBJ1-1; 8 bases agree with TRBD1. The germline CDR1 and CDR2 sequences are LNHDA and SQIVND (reference sequence). Trimming cost V 3 bases and J 1 base; bases outside gene matches: 1. The CDR3 has 14 amino acids. CDR3 loop: CASSIGQGNTEAFF. DNA for the CDR3: TGTGCCAGTAGTATTGGACAGGGGAACACTGAAGCTTTCTTT.

The chain joins TRBV2 to TRBJ1-5; TRBD1 matches 8 bases. Trimming took 6 bases from V and 1 from J; bases not matched to a gene: 5. CDR1 and CDR2 (germline): SNHLY, FYNNEI. CDR3 length equals 15 residues. CDR3 sequence: CASRPRTGSNQPQHF. In DNA, the CDR3 is TGTGCCAGCAGGCCCCGGACAGGGAGCAATCAGCCCCAGCATTTT.

Many counts were recorded for this clonotype. The gene calls are TRBV19 and TRBJ1-2; 8 bases are a match to TRBD1. The ends lost 6 bases at V and 7 bases at J; junction bases unmatched: 10. Per the germline V gene, CDR1 is LNHDA and CDR2 is SQIVND (reference sequence). This CDR3 spans 14 amino acids. The CDR3 sequence is CASRILTGGSGYTF. The CDR3 nucleotides read TGTGCCAGTAGGATCCTCACAGGGGGATCTGGCTACACCTTC.

The chain links TRBV24-1 to TRBJ2-7; 8 nucleotides agree with TRBD1. Trimming took 3 bases from V and 7 from J; bases not matched to a gene: 10. Germline CDR1 reads KGHDR; CDR2 reads SFDVKD. CDR3 size: 15 residues. The CDR3 is CATSDAGQGFREQYF. CDR3 bases: TGTGCCACCAGTGATGCTGGACAGGGCTTTCGGGAGCAGTACTTC.